The next 6 T cell receptor beta chains were all read from a single sample in a study of cytomegalovirus exposure and HLA in healthy donors. Sequencing was performed with immunoSEQ multiplex PCR; in TCRdb, only in-frame clones are kept and a portion is missing. Seen here are some 83,000 clones, about 93% observed once, and the top ten hold 2.1%. Sample: PBMCs. Receptors were obtained from a young woman in good health and CMV-seronegative.

The chain uses TRBV2 and TRBJ2-7, with TRBD1 matching over 9 bases. V dropped 3 bases and J dropped 6; count of bases not matched to a gene: 9. There are 15 residues in the CDR3. The germline V gene has CDR1 SNHLY and CDR2 FYNNEI. Here the CDR3 DNA reads TGTGCCAGCAGTGATGATAGGACAGGGGTTCTCGAGCAGTACTTC. The encoded protein is CASSDDRTGVLEQYF.

The J gene is TRBJ2-1, the V gene TRBV11-2, with 11 bases identical to TRBD2. V was clipped by 5 bases and J by 7 bases; unmatched bases: 7. CDR3 length: 15 residues. Germline loops: CDR1 SGHAT, CDR2 FQNNGV. The CDR3 is CASSPTSGSINEQFF. The CDR3 nucleotides read TGTGCCAGCAGCCCTACTAGCGGGAGTATAAATGAGCAGTTCTTC.

This clone occurred a few times. The genes are TRBV19 and TRBJ1-1; the D gene is possibly TRBD1 (6 bases). Trimming removed 6 bases from V and 1 base from J, with 9 bases in between. The CDR3 length is 13 residues. The germline CDR1 and CDR2 sequences are LNHDA and SQIVND (reference sequence). The CDR3 coding sequence is TGTGCCAGTAGACAGGGTGGGAACACTGAAGCTTTCTTT. It codes for CASRQGGNTEAFF.

This chain joins TRBV7-9 and TRBJ2-3; 9 bases agree with TRBD2. V shed 4 bases, J shed 3 bases, and the junction held 5 bases outside the gene matches. This CDR3 has 15 amino acids. CDR1 SEHNR and CDR2 FQNEAQ come from the germline V gene (reference sequence). CDR3 protein: CASSSTTSGTDTQYF. In nucleotides, the CDR3 is TGTGCCAGCAGCTCTACGACTAGCGGAACAGATACGCAGTATTTT.

As to this clone: Relative to the germline gene, one junction end is altered; a read error may explain this. The J gene is TRBJ2-1, the V gene TRBV13; D gene unclear. CDR3 length equals 15 residues. CDR1 is PRHDT and CDR2 is FYEKMQ in the germline V gene (reference sequence). The CDR3 spells CASKQATSSYNEQFF. As DNA, the CDR3 is TGTGCAAGCAAGCAGGCGACCAGCTCCTACAATGAGCAGTTCTTC.

This chain joins TRBV19 and TRBJ1-2; 7 bases are a match to TRBD1. CDR3 length: 15 residues. Germline CDR1 is LNHDA and CDR2 is SQIVND (reference sequence). Losses at the gene ends were 1 base for V and 1 base for J; bases not matched to a gene: 3. The CDR3: CASSIGTGVNYGYTF. The CDR3 DNA follows: TGTGCCAGTAGTATAGGGACAGGCGTTAACTATGGCTACACCTTC.